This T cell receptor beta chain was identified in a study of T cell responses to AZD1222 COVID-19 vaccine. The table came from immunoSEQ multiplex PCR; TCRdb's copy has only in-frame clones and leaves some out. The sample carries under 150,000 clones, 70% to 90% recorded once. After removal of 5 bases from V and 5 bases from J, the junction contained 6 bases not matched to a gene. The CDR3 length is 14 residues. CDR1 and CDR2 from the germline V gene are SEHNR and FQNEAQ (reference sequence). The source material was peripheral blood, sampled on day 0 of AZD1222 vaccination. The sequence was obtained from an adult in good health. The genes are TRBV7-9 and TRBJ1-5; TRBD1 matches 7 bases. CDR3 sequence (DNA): TGTGCCAGCAGCCTCCCGGGACAGCATCAGCCCCAGCATTTT. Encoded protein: CASSLPGQHQPQHF.